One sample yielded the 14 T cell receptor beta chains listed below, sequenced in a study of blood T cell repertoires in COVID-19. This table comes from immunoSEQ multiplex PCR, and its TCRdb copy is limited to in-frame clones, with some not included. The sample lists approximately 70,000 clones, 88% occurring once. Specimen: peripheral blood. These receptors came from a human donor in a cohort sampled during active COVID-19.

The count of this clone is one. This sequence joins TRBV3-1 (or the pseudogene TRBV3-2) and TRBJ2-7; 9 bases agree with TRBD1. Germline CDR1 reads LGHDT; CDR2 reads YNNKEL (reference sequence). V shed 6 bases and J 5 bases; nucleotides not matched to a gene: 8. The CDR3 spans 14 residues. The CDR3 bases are TGTGCCAGCAGTCGACAGGGGGACAGAAACGAGCAGTACTTC. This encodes CASSRQGDRNEQYF.

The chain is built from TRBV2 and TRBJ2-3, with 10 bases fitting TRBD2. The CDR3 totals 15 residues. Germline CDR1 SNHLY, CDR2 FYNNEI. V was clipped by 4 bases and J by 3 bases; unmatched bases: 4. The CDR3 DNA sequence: TGTGCCAGCAGTGCAGCGGGGGGGCCGACAGATACGCAGTATTTT. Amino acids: CASSAAGGPTDTQYF.

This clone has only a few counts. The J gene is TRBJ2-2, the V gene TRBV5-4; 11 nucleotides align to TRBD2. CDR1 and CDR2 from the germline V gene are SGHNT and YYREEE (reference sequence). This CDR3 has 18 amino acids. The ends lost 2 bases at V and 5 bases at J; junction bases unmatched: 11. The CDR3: CASSFLGLAAIGTGELFF. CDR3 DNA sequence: TGTGCCAGCAGCTTTTTGGGACTAGCGGCCATAGGGACCGGGGAGCTGTTTTTT.

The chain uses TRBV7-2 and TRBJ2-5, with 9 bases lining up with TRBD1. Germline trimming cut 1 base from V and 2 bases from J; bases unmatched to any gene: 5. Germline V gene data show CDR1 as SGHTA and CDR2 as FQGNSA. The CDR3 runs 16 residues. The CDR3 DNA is TGTGCCAGCAGCTTAGTAGGTGACAGGGGGCAAGAGACCCAGTACTTC. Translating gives CASSLVGDRGQETQYF.

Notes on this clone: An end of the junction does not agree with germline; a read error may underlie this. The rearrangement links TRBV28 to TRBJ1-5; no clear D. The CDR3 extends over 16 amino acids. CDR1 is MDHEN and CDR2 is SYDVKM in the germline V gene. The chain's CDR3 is CASSPPESRSSQPQHF. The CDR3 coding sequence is TGTGCCAGCAGTCCTCCGGAGAGCCGAAGCAGTCAGCCCCAGCATTTT.

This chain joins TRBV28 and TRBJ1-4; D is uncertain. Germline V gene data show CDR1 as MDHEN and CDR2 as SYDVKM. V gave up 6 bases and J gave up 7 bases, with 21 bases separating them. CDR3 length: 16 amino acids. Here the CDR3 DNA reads TGTGCCAGCAGCTCTCTGAGGGCGCGCTTGGGTGAAAAACTGTTTTTT. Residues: CASSSLRARLGEKLFF.

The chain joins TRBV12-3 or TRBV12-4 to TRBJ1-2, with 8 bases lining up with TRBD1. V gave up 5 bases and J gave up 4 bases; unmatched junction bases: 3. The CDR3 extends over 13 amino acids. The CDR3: CASSTGQGYGYTF. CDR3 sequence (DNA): TGTGCCAGCAGTACCGGACAGGGCTATGGCTACACCTTC.

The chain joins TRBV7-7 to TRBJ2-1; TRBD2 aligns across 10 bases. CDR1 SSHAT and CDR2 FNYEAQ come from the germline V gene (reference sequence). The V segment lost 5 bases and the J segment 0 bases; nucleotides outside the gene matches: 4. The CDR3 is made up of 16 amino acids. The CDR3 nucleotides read TGTGCCAGCAGCCCCCTAGCGGGGGACTCCTACAATGAGCAGTTCTTC. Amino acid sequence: CASSPLAGDSYNEQFF.

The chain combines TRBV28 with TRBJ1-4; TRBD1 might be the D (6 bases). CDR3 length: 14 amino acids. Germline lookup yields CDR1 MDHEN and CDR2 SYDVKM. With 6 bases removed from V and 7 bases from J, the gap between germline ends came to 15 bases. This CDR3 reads CASSRRGLGEKLFF. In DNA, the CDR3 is TGTGCCAGCAGCCGCAGGGGTCTCGGTGAAAAACTGTTTTTT.

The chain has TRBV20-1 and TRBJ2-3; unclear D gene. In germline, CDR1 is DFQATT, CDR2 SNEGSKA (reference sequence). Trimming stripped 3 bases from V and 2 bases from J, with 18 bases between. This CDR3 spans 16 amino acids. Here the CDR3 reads CSASLGPSRVTDTQYF. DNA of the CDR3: TGCAGTGCTAGTCTAGGCCCGAGCCGGGTCACAGATACGCAGTATTTT.

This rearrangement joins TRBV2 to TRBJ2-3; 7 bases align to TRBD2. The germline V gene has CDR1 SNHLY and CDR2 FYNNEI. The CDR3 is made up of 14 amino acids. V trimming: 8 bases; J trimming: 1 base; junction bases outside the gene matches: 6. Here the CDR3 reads CASSSGARTDTQYF. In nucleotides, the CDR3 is TGTGCCAGCTCGAGCGGGGCCCGCACAGATACGCAGTATTTT. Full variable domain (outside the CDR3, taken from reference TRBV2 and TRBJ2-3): EPEVTQTPSHQVTQMGQEVILRCVPISNHLYFYWYRQILGQKVEFLVSFYNNEISEKSEIFDDQFSVERPDGSNFTLKIRSTKLEDSAMYFCASSSGARTDTQYFGPGTRLTVL.

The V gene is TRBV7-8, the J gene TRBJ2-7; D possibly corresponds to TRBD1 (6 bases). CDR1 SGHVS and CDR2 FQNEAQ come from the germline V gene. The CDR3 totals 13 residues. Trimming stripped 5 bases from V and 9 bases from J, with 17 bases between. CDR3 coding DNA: TGTGCCAGCAGCGCTACCCCAACAGGGCGGCAGTACTTC. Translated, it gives CASSATPTGRQYF. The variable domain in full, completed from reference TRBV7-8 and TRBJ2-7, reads GAGVSQSPRYKVAKRGQDVALRCDPISGHVSLFWYQQALGQGPEFLTYFQNEAQLDKSGLPSDRFFAERPEGSVSTLKIQRTQQEDSAVYLCASSATPTGRQYFGPGTRLTVT.

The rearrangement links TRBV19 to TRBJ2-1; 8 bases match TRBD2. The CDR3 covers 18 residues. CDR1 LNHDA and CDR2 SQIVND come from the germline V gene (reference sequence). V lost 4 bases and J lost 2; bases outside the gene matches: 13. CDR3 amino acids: CASSTDSFGGGPYNEQFF. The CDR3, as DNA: TGTGCCAGTAGTACAGATTCCTTCGGCGGGGGGCCCTACAATGAGCAGTTCTTC.

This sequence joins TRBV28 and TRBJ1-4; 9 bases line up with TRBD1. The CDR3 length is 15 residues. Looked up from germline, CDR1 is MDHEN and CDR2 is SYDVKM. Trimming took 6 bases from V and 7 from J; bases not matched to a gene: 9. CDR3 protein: CASSKTGGSPEKLFF. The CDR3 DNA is TGTGCCAGCAGCAAGACAGGGGGGTCTCCTGAAAAACTGTTTTTT.